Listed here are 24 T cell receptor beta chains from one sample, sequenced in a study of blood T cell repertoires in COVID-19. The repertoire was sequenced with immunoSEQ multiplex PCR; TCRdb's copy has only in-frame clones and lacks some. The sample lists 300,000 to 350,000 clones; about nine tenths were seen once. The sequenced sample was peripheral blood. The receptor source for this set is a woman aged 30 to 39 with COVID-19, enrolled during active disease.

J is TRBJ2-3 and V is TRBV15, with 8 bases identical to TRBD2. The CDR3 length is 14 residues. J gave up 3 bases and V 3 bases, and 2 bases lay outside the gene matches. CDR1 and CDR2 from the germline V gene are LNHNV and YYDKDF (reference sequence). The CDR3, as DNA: TGTGCCACCAGCAGCGGGAGGGGGACAGATACGCAGTATTTT. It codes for CATSSGRGTDTQYF.

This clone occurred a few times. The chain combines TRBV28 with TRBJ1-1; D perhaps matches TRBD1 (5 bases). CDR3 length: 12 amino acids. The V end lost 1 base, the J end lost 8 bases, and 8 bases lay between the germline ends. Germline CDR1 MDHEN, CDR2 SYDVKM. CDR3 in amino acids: CASSLFTGEAFF. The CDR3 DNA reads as TGTGCCAGCAGTTTATTTACAGGAGAAGCTTTCTTT. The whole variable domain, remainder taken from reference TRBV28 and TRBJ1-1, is DVKVTQSSRYLVKRTGEKVFLECVQDMDHENMFWYRQDPGLGLRLIYFSYDVKMKEKGDIPEGYSVSREKKERFSLILESASTNQTSMYLCASSLFTGEAFFGQGTRLTVV.

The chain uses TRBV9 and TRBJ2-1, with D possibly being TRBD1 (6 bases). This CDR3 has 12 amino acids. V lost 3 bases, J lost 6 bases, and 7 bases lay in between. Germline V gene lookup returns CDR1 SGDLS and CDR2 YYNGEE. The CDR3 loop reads CASSARGNEQFF. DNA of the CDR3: TGTGCCAGCAGCGCCAGGGGCAATGAGCAGTTCTTC. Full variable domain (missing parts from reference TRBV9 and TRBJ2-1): DSGVTQTPKHLITATGQRVTLRCSPRSGDLSVYWYQQSLDQGLQFLIQYYNGEERAKGNILERFSAQQFPDLHSELNLSSLELGDSALYFCASSARGNEQFFGPGTRLTVL.

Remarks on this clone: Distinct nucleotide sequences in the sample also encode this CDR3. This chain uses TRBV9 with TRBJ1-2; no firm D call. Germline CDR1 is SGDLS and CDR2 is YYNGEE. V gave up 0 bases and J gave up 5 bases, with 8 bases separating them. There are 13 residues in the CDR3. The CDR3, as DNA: TGTGCCAGCAGCGTAGACGGGAATTATGGCTACACCTTC. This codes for CASSVDGNYGYTF.

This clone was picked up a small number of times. The CDR3 DNA follows: TGTGCCATCAGTGGGGGGCAGGGGGCGCGGAACTATGGCTACACCTTC. Residues: CAISGGQGARNYGYTF. V gene TRBV10-3 combines with J gene TRBJ1-2; 8 bases agree with TRBD1. The V gene's germline CDR1 is ENHRY and CDR2 SYGVKD. V gave up 4 bases and J gave up 2 bases; unmatched junction bases: 9. This CDR3 spans 16 amino acids.

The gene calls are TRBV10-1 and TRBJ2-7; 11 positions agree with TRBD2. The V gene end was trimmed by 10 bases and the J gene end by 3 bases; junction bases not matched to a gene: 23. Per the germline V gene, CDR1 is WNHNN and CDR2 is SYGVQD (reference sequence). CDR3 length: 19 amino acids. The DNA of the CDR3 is TGCGCCACCTCAAGGCCCCGGGACACTAGACTAGCGGGGTTCTACGAGCAGTACTTC. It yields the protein CATSRPRDTRLAGFYEQYF.

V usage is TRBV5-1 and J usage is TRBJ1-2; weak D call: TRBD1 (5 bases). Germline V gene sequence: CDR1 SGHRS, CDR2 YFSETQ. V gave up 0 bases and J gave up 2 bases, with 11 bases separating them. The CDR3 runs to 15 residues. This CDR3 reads CASSLGRGSNYGYTF. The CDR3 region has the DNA TGCGCCAGCAGCTTGGGAAGGGGATCGAACTATGGCTACACCTTC.

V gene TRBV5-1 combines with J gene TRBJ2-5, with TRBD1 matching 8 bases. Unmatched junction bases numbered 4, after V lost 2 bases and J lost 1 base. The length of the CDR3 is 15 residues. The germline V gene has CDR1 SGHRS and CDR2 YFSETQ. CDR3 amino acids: CASSLGGTGQETQYF. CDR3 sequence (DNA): TGCGCCAGCAGCTTAGGGGGGACAGGCCAAGAGACCCAGTACTTC. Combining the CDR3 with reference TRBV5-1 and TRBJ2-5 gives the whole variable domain KAGVTQTPRYLIKTRGQQVTLSCSPISGHRSVSWYQQTPGQGLQFLFEYFSETQRNKGNFPGRFSGRQFSNSRSEMNVSTLELGDSALYLCASSLGGTGQETQYFGPGTRLLVL.

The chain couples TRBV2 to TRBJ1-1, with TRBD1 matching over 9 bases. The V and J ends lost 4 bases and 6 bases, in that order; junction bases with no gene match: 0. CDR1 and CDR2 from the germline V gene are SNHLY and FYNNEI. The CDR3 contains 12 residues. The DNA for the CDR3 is TGTGCCAGCAGTGGACAGGGGGCTGAAGCTTTCTTT. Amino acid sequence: CASSGQGAEAFF.

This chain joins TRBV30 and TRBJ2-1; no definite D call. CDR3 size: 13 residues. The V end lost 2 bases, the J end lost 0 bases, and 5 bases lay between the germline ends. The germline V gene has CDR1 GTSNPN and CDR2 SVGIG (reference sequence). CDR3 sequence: CAWSYYSYNEQFF. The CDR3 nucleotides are TGTGCCTGGAGTTACTACTCCTACAATGAGCAGTTCTTC.

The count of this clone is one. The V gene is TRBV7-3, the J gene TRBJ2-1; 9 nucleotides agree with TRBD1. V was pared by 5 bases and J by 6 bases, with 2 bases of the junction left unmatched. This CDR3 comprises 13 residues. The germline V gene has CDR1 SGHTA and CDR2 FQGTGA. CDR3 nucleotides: TGTGCCAGCAGCGAGACAGGGGGCAATGAGCAGTTCTTC. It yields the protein CASSETGGNEQFF. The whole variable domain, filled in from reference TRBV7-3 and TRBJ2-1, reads GAGVSQTPSNKVTEKGKYVELRCDPISGHTALYWYRQSLGQGPEFLIYFQGTGAADDSGLPNDRFFAVRPEGSVSTLKIQRTERGDSAVYLCASSETGGNEQFFGPGTRLTVL.

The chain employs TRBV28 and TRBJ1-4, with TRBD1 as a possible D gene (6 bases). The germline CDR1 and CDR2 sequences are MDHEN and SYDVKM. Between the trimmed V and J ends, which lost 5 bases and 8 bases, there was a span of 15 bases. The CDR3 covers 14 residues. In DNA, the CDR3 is TGTGCCAGCAGTGCCGGGCCGAGGGGGGAAAAACTGTTTTTT. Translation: CASSAGPRGEKLFF.

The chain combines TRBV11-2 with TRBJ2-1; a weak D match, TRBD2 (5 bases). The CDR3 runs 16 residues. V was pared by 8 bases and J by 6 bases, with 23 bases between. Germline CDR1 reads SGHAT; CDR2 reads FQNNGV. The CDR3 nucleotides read TGTGCCAGCGCAGGAGCGGCTCAAGGGTTTGTCAATGAGCAGTTCTTC. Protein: CASAGAAQGFVNEQFF. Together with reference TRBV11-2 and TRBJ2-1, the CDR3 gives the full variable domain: EAGVAQSPRYKIIEKRQSVAFWCNPISGHATLYWYQQILGQGPKLLIQFQNNGVVDDSQLPKDRFSAERLKGVDSTLKIQPAKLEDSAVYLCASAGAAQGFVNEQFFGPGTRLTVL.

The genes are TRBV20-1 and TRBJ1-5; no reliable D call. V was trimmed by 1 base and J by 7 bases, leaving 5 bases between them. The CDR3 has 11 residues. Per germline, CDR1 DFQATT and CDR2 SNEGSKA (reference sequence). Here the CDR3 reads CSARGGQPQHF. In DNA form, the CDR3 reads TGCAGTGCTAGAGGCGGGCAGCCCCAGCATTTT.

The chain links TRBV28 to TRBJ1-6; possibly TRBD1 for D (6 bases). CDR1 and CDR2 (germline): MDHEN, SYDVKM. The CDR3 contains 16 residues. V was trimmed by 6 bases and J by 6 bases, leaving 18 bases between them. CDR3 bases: TGTGCCAGCAGCTCGCCCGGGACAACTATTAATTCACCCCTCCACTTT. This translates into CASSSPGTTINSPLHF.

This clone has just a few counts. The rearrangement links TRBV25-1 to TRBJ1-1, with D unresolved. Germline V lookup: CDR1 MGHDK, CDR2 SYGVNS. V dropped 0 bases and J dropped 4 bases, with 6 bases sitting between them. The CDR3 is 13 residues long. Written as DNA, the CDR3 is TGTGCCAGCAGTGAATACCCGTTCACTGAAGCTTTCTTT. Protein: CASSEYPFTEAFF.

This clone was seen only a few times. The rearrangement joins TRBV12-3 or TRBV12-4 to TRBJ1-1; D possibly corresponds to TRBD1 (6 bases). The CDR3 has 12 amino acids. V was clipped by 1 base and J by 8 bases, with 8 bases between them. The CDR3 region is CASSLGTVEAFF. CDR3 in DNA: TGTGCCAGCAGTTTAGGGACAGTAGAAGCTTTCTTT.

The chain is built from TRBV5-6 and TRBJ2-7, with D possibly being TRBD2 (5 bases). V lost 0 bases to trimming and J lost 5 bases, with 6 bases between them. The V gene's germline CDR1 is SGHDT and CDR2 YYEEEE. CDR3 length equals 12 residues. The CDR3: CASSLVGNEQYF. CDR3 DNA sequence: TGTGCCAGCAGCTTGGTCGGGAACGAGCAGTACTTC.

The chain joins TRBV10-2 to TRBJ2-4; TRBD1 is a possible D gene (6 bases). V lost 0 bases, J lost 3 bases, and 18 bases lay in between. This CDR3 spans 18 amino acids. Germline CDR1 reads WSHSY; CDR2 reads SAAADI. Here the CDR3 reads CASSESSSFTGRKNIQYF. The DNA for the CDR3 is TGCGCCAGCAGTGAGTCGTCGTCGTTTACAGGGCGCAAAAACATTCAGTACTTC.

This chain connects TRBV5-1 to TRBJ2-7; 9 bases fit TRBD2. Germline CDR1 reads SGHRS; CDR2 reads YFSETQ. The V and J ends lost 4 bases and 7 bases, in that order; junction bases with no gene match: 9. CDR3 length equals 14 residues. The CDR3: CASSAGTSSREQYF. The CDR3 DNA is TGCGCCAGCAGCGCCGGGACTAGCTCGAGGGAGCAGTACTTC.

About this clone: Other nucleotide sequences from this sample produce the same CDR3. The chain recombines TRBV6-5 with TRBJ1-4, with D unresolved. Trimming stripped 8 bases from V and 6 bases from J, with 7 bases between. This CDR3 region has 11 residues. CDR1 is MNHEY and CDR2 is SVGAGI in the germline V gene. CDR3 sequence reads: CASGRDEKLFF. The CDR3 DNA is TGTGCCAGCGGGCGGGATGAAAAACTGTTTTTT.

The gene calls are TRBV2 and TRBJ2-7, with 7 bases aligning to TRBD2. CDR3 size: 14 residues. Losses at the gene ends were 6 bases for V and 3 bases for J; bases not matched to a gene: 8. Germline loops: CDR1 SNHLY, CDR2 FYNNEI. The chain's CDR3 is CASRAGTNLYEQYF. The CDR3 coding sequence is TGTGCCAGCAGGGCCGGGACTAACCTCTACGAGCAGTACTTC.

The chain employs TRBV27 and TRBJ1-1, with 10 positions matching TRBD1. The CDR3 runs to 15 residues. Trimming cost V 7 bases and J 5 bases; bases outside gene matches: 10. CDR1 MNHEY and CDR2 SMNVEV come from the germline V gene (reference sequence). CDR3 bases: TGTGCCAGCAAGACCGGACAGGGGGTATATACTGAAGCTTTCTTT. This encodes CASKTGQGVYTEAFF.

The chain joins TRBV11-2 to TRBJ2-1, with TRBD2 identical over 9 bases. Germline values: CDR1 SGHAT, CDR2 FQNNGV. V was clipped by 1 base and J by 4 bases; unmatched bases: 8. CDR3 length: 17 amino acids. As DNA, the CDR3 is TGTGCCAGCAGCTTAGCGGGCGCGGGAGGGAGATACAATGAGCAGTTCTTC. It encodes CASSLAGAGGRYNEQFF.